This TCR beta chain was sequenced for a study of OX40 agonist ivuxolimab in advanced cancers. Study details: While on treatment, patients had intravenous ivuxolimab at 0.01 to 10 mg/kg every 2 weeks. The group had a mean age of roughly 56 years, ranged from about 20 to 80, and was roughly 83% male. One hepatocellular carcinoma and a couple of cutaneous melanoma patients partially responded. Study-wide results and caveats: The CD4+ and CD8+ T cells in the blood had expanded clonally by week 6 at 0.1 to 3.0 mg/kg.

The length of the CDR3 is 19 residues. Trimming at V came to 3 bases and at J to 0 bases, leaving 12 bases not matched to a gene. Remarks on this clone: Its specificity is unknown.

Profiling relied on immunoSEQ multiplex PCR, and the TCRdb table lists in-frame clones only, not all of them. The sample shows about 70,000 clones, approximately 90% of them seen only once. The chain is built from TRBV23-1 and TRBJ2-4, with 9 nucleotides matching TRBD1. TRBV23-1 is an ORF, and what it does is uncertain. The receptor was isolated from an adult with an advanced solid tumor such as melanoma, head and neck, liver or kidney cancer. Material: CD4+ or CD8+ T cells sorted from blood, obtained in a trial of the OX40 agonist ivuxolimab. The CDR3 here is CASSQPGTGTSPAKNIQYF. CDR3 bases: TGCGCCAGCAGTCAGCCTGGGACAGGGACAAGTCCAGCCAAAAACATTCAGTACTTC.